This entry describes one T cell receptor (beta chain). TCRdb re-derived calls from the 5' RACE reads in MiXCR, one entry per CDR3 protein. The data hold 470,000 or so distinct CDR3 sequences, with around 25% observed a single time. The germline V gene encodes CDR1 MNHEY and CDR2 SMNVEV (reference sequence). The V gene end was trimmed by 5 bases and the J gene end by 6 bases; junction bases not matched to a gene: 8. The CDR3 totals 14 residues. These data originate in a study of T-cell memory formation after mild COVID-19. The receptor comes from an adult woman who had mild COVID-19 (a few samples of this study predate the infection). Cell type and time point are not known. J is TRBJ2-3 and V is TRBV27; the match to TRBD2 covers 7 bases. Sequencing used PBMCs or a T cell subset sorted from them (not recorded which). CDR3 loop: CASSPGTTLDTQYF. As DNA, the CDR3 is TGTGCCAGCAGTCCGGGGACTACCCTTGATACGCAGTATTTT.